The 17 T cell receptor beta chains given below trace back to one sample, sequenced in a study of blood T cell repertoires in COVID-19. The assay was immunoSEQ multiplex PCR, and TCRdb's table has in-frame clones only and misses some. The profile covers 200,000 to 250,000 clones, with roughly 87% appearing a single time and 10% to 13% taken by the ten largest. Sequenced material: PBMCs or T cells enriched from blood (not recorded which). The receptors here all came from a man between 18 and 35 years old with acute COVID-19.

This chain joins TRBV7-2 and TRBJ2-7, with 8 nucleotides matching TRBD2. This CDR3 contains 17 residues. Germline-derived CDR1 and CDR2 are SGHTA and FQGNSA. V lost 6 bases, J lost 0 bases, and 13 bases stayed unmatched. CDR3 DNA: TGTGCCAGCAGTCAGTTTGCCCTAGCGGGCCACTCCTACGAGCAGTACTTC. Encoded protein: CASSQFALAGHSYEQYF. Full variable domain (rest looked up from reference TRBV7-2 and TRBJ2-7): GAGVSQSPSNKVTEKGKDVELRCDPISGHTALYWYRQSLGQGLEFLIYFQGNSAPDKSGLPSDRFSAERTGGSVSTLTIQRTQQEDSAVYLCASSQFALAGHSYEQYFGPGTRLTVT.

V gene TRBV7-9 combines with J gene TRBJ1-1, with 11 positions matching TRBD1. CDR3 size: 15 residues. Germline CDR1 SEHNR, CDR2 FQNEAQ (reference sequence). The V and J ends lost 5 bases and 5 bases, in that order; junction bases with no gene match: 7. For the CDR3, the DNA is TGTGCCAGCAGCGACGGGACAGGGGGAGTAACTGAAGCTTTCTTT. Translation gives CASSDGTGGVTEAFF. The whole variable domain, filled in from reference TRBV7-9 and TRBJ1-1, reads DTGVSQNPRHKITKRGQNVTFRCDPISEHNRLYWYRQTLGQGPEFLTYFQNEAQLEKSRLLSDRFSAERPKGSFSTLEIQRTEQGDSAMYLCASSDGTGGVTEAFFGQGTRLTVV.

The genes are TRBV5-4 and TRBJ1-1; D is uncertain. V gave up 5 bases and J gave up 3 bases, with 23 bases separating them. The germline CDR1 and CDR2 sequences are SGHNT and YYREEE (reference sequence). The CDR3 extends over 17 amino acids. CDR3 sequence: CASSPTLGSGLDTEAFF. The CDR3 region has the DNA TGTGCCAGCAGTCCGACCCTCGGGAGCGGGTTGGACACTGAAGCTTTCTTT.

The chain recombines TRBV30 with TRBJ2-3; 10 bases align to TRBD2. Germline trimming cut 5 bases from V and 2 bases from J; bases unmatched to any gene: 10. Germline CDR1 is GTSNPN and CDR2 is SVGIG (reference sequence). The CDR3 has 16 residues. The CDR3 loop reads CAWEGLAGVNTDTQYF. In DNA form, the CDR3 reads TGTGCCTGGGAGGGGCTAGCGGGAGTCAACACAGATACGCAGTATTTT.

There are a few counts of this clone. The chain is built from TRBV7-3 and TRBJ2-1, with D possibly matching TRBD2 (6 bases). Trimming stripped 5 bases from V and 0 bases from J, with 14 bases between. From germline, CDR1 is SGHTA and CDR2 FQGTGA. The CDR3 sequence is 16 residues long. The CDR3: CASSPRAGSSYNEQFF. In DNA form, the CDR3 reads TGTGCCAGCAGCCCGAGAGCGGGCAGCTCCTACAATGAGCAGTTCTTC.

The chain employs TRBV5-1 and TRBJ1-2; D might be TRBD1 (5 bases). The germline V gene has CDR1 SGHRS and CDR2 YFSETQ. This CDR3 is 15 amino acids long. Trimming shortened V by 4 bases and J by 2 bases, and 15 bases separated the two germline ends. CDR3 DNA: TGCGCCAGCAGCGTGGGGGAGACCGCCAACTATGGCTACACCTTC. This translates into CASSVGETANYGYTF.

The chain uses TRBV3-1 (or the pseudogene TRBV3-2) and TRBJ2-7; the D gene is possibly TRBD2 (5 bases). Germline values: CDR1 LGHDT, CDR2 YNNKEL (reference sequence). V shed 4 bases and J shed 0 bases, with 25 bases lying between them. The CDR3 loop spans 19 amino acids. CDR3 DNA sequence: TGTGCCAGCAGCCTCGTGGGTATAGGTAAGCGGTTCTACTCCTACGAGCAGTACTTC. This translates into CASSLVGIGKRFYSYEQYF.

The chain employs TRBV4-2 and TRBJ2-3; 7 bases are shared with TRBD1. CDR3 length: 15 amino acids. V shed 2 bases, J shed 0 bases, and the junction held 2 bases outside the gene matches. Germline V CDR1 and CDR2: LGHNA, YNFKEQ. The chain's CDR3 is CASSQQGESTDTQYF. The CDR3 DNA is TGTGCCAGCAGCCAACAGGGGGAAAGCACAGATACGCAGTATTTT.

The chain recombines TRBV19 with TRBJ1-2, with D uncertain. V was shortened by 6 bases and J by 0 bases, with 11 bases between the two germline ends. Germline CDR1 LNHDA, CDR2 SQIVND (reference sequence). This CDR3 region has 14 residues. For the CDR3, the DNA is TGTGCCAGTAGCCAAGGAACAGCTAACTATGGCTACACCTTC. Its protein product is CASSQGTANYGYTF.

The chain is built from TRBV3-1 (or the pseudogene TRBV3-2) and TRBJ1-3; D is unresolved. V lost 5 bases to trimming and J lost 4 bases, with 9 bases between them. This CDR3 contains 13 residues. CDR1 LGHDT and CDR2 YNNKEL come from the germline V gene (reference sequence). The CDR3 loop reads CASSLNMGNTIYF. The CDR3 coding sequence is TGTGCCAGCAGCTTAAACATGGGAAACACCATATATTTT.

This clone appeared once. The chain combines TRBV28 with TRBJ2-3; 10 bases agree with TRBD2. From germline, CDR1 is MDHEN and CDR2 SYDVKM. V lost 3 bases, J lost 5 bases, and 11 bases stayed unmatched. The CDR3 covers 17 residues. The CDR3 DNA is TGTGCCAGCAGTTTTTTCGGTCTAGCGGGAGAGGTAGATACGCAGTATTTT. Its protein is CASSFFGLAGEVDTQYF.

Note on this clone: One end of the junction varies from germline; a read error may be responsible. The V and J genes are TRBV10-3 and TRBJ2-7, with D unresolved. Germline lookup yields CDR1 ENHRY and CDR2 SYGVKD. The CDR3 is made up of 11 amino acids. CDR3 bases: TGTGCCATCAGTGACAAAAGCTGGTATGACTTC. Translating gives CAISDKSWYDF.

The CDR3 region has the DNA TGTGCCAGCAGCGTAGGGATCCGGGAGGGCCTAGAAGAGACCCAGTACTTC. Translating gives CASSVGIREGLEETQYF. The chain combines TRBV9 with TRBJ2-5, with 8 bases lining up with TRBD2. The CDR3 spans 17 residues. Germline V CDR1 and CDR2: SGDLS, YYNGEE. V was clipped by 0 bases and J by 3 bases; unmatched bases: 10.

This chain uses TRBV6-5 with TRBJ1-2; the D gene is possibly TRBD1 (6 bases). Per germline, CDR1 MNHEY and CDR2 SVGAGI. CDR3 length equals 15 residues. With 0 bases removed from V and 4 bases from J, the gap between germline ends came to 12 bases. The CDR3: CASSYSSGHFYGYTF. The CDR3 region has the DNA TGTGCCAGCAGTTACTCCTCGGGACACTTCTATGGCTACACCTTC.

This sequence joins TRBV18 and TRBJ2-3; 9 bases match TRBD1. The CDR3 contains 15 residues. Trimming cost V 0 bases and J 9 bases; bases outside gene matches: 7. In germline, CDR1 is KGHSH, CDR2 LQKENI. The CDR3 is CASSPPSRDRDTQYF. The CDR3 nucleotides are TGTGCCAGCTCACCACCATCCCGGGACAGGGACACGCAGTATTTT.

This clone showed up just once. The chain has TRBV28 and TRBJ2-2; 7 bases fit TRBD2. J was trimmed by 5 bases and V by 10 bases; bases with no gene match: 4. The CDR3 consists of 12 residues. Germline values: CDR1 MDHEN, CDR2 SYDVKM. CDR3 bases: TGTGCCACCTCGGGACTAACCGGGGAGCTGTTTTTT. Protein product: CATSGLTGELFF.

The gene calls are TRBV10-3 and TRBJ2-1; 13 bases align to TRBD2. Germline CDR1 ENHRY, CDR2 SYGVKD. J gave up 4 bases and V 7 bases, and 4 bases lay outside the gene matches. The CDR3 runs to 15 residues. CDR3 coding DNA: TGTGCCATCACCCCACTAGCGGGAGGGTACAATGAGCAGTTCTTC. Encoded protein: CAITPLAGGYNEQFF.